This TCR beta chain was retrieved from a study of molecular identifiers for immune sequencing clone quantification. Study results and limitations: In CMV-specific effectors, clones above 20 copies held over 99% of molecules; naive, under 1%.

CD8+CD4-CCR7+CD45RA+ sorting gave the naive CD8 T cells. Listed TCR primers, together with previously described methods, were used for the bulk TCR libraries. Via MiXCR, TCRdb re-called the PCR reads, giving one row per CDR3 protein. The repertoire holds around 40,000 distinct CDR3 sequences, about 19% seen once, with about 1.1% in the top ten. Comment on this clonotype: What it binds is not known. A much larger clone differs by one base, so this may be a read error.

Trimming pared 6 bases from V and 4 bases from J, leaving 15 bases between. CDR3 length equals 14 residues. The TCR was taken from a human donor in good health. Some libraries in this study had Jurkat cell RNA spiked in. The chain couples TRBV12-3 or TRBV12-4 to TRBJ2-5; D possibly corresponds to TRBD1 (6 bases). The sequenced material came from naive CD8+ T cells from blood, with Jurkat cell RNA spiked in. Documented subset: FACS-sorted CD8+CD4-CCR7+CD45RA+ naive T cells. The CDR3 here is CASSGTTRGETQYF. CDR3 nucleotides: TGTGCCAGCAGCGGGACAACTCGGGGAGAGACCCAGTACTTC.